Below, one T cell receptor beta chain is given with its context. Libraries were prepared by immunoSEQ multiplex PCR; TCRdb keeps only in-frame clonotypes and omits some of them. The sample lists around 730,000 clones; 80% to 90% were seen once. From germline, CDR1 is SGHNT and CDR2 YYREEE (reference sequence). There are 13 residues in the CDR3. Deletions cut 4 bases from V and 7 bases from J, with 14 bases between. This sample is drawn from a study of shared T cell receptors in the human thymus. These same data were also listed under a study on human thymus T cells. As that report states: Healthy Finnish infants undergoing corrective surgery for congenital heart defects were used as donors. Thymus tissue for the work was resected from patients undergoing corrective heart surgery. Seemingly biased V and J gene usage marked thymic and blood repertoires. Related research found strongly overlapping thymic repertoires in unrelated individuals.

This chain connects TRBV5-4 to TRBJ1-2; a possible D gene is TRBD1 (6 bases). The receptor was derived from a girl under three years old with a congenital heart defect. Sequencing was carried out using thymocytes. The CDR3 DNA reads as TGTGCCAGCAGCCCCGGGGGGCTCTGTGGCTACACCTTC. Translating gives CASSPGGLCGYTF. The full variable domain, in which reference TRBV5-4 and TRBJ1-2 provide the parts outside the CDR3, is ETGVTQSPTHLIKTRGQQVTLRCSSQSGHNTVSWYQQALGQGPQFIFQYYREEENGRGNFPPRFSGLQFPNYSSELNVNALELDDSALYLCASSPGGLCGYTFGSGTRLTVV.